The 26 T cell receptor beta chains listed next were all sequenced from one sample in a study of cytomegalovirus exposure and HLA in healthy donors. A multiplex PCR was run with 60 Vbeta primers and 13 Jbeta primers. The method was immunoSEQ multiplex PCR; TCRdb's version includes in-frame clones alone and lacks a portion of them. The table has roughly 120,000 clones, around 60% seen once. Sequencing used PBMCs. The receptor set was obtained from a middle-aged man in good health and CMV-seropositive.

This clone was picked up one time. V and J are TRBV29-1 and TRBJ2-5; the D gene is possibly TRBD2 (5 bases). CDR1 is SQVTM, CDR2 ANQGSEA, per germline. V lost 6 bases, J lost 7 bases, and 15 bases lay in between. This CDR3 contains 12 residues. The CDR3, as DNA: TGCAGCGTCGGGGTGGTACAGTGGACCCAGTACTTC. It specifies CSVGVVQWTQYF.

The chain is built from TRBV27 and TRBJ2-7; TRBD1 agrees at 7 bases. The CDR3 has 13 residues. V was clipped by 5 bases and J by 9 bases; unmatched bases: 10. Germline V gene sequence: CDR1 MNHEY, CDR2 SMNVEV (reference sequence). The CDR3 here is CASSGRQGLRQYF. The CDR3 DNA is TGTGCCAGCAGTGGTCGACAGGGCCTACGGCAGTACTTC.

This clone was seen only a few times. The rearrangement links TRBV7-3 to TRBJ2-7, with D uncertain. The CDR3 sequence is 13 residues long. The germline V and J ends were trimmed by 2 bases and 6 bases, with 11 bases remaining between them. The germline V gene encodes CDR1 SGHTA and CDR2 FQGTGA. The CDR3: CASSLGQVAEQYF. The CDR3, as DNA: TGTGCCAGCAGCTTAGGGCAGGTCGCCGAGCAGTACTTC.

V is TRBV6-5 and J is TRBJ1-2; TRBD1 agrees at 7 bases. CDR1 is MNHEY and CDR2 is SVGAGI in the germline V gene. This CDR3 contains 15 residues. V shed 2 bases, J shed 0 bases, and the junction held 3 bases outside the gene matches. CDR3 sequence (DNA): TGTGCCAGCAGTTACCGCGGGACAGCTAACTATGGCTACACCTTC. Translated: CASSYRGTANYGYTF.

The chain employs TRBV14 and TRBJ1-1; D uncertain. Trimming removed 3 bases from V and 4 bases from J, with 12 bases in between. Looked up from germline, CDR1 is SGHDN and CDR2 is FVKESK. This CDR3 has 14 residues. The CDR3 nucleotides are TGTGCCAGCAGCCAGCATGTGGAGGGCACTGAAGCTTTCTTT. Translation gives CASSQHVEGTEAFF.

This clone has only a few counts. This sequence joins TRBV29-1 and TRBJ2-1; TRBD2 agrees at 9 bases. The CDR3 has 14 residues. Germline V lookup: CDR1 SQVTM, CDR2 ANQGSEA. V was clipped by 4 bases and J by 7 bases; unmatched bases: 8. CDR3 in amino acids: CSVGGGRGGNEQFF. The DNA for the CDR3 is TGCAGCGTTGGGGGCGGGAGGGGGGGGAATGAGCAGTTCTTC.

This clone was seen once. J is TRBJ1-1 and V is TRBV7-2; a weak D match, TRBD1 (6 bases). The germline V gene encodes CDR1 SGHTA and CDR2 FQGNSA. This CDR3 contains 16 residues. Trimming left V 5 bases short and J 5 bases short, with 21 bases between. CDR3 residues: CASSTSNQGSVTEAFF. The CDR3 bases are TGTGCCAGCAGCACCTCTAATCAGGGGAGCGTGACTGAAGCTTTCTTT.

The CDR3 region has the DNA TGTGCCAGCTCACCACGTATTCAGGCGAACACCGGGGAGCTGTTTTTT. Its protein product is CASSPRIQANTGELFF. J is TRBJ2-2 and V is TRBV18; D not certain. CDR3 length: 16 residues. The germline V gene encodes CDR1 KGHSH and CDR2 LQKENI. The V end was cut by 1 base, the J end by 0 bases, with 9 bases between.

V and J are TRBV27 and TRBJ2-3; D may be TRBD2 (5 bases). Trimming left V 1 base short and J 0 bases short, with 8 bases between. Germline V CDR1 and CDR2: MNHEY, SMNVEV (reference sequence). There are 15 residues in the CDR3. This CDR3 is CASSLWWESTDTQYF. The CDR3 DNA is TGTGCCAGCAGTTTATGGTGGGAGAGCACAGATACGCAGTATTTT.

The J gene is TRBJ2-5, the V gene TRBV9; 10 nucleotides agree with TRBD2. Germline CDR1 reads SGDLS; CDR2 reads YYNGEE. The CDR3 has 14 amino acids. V shed 3 bases and J 2 bases; nucleotides not matched to a gene: 1. The CDR3 reads CASSGTSGQETQYF. DNA for the CDR3: TGTGCCAGCAGCGGGACTAGCGGACAAGAGACCCAGTACTTC.

The V gene is TRBV6-6, the J gene TRBJ2-1; possible D gene TRBD2, 6 bases. The CDR3 is 16 residues long. The V gene lost 0 bases and the J gene lost 4 bases, with 13 bases spanning the gap. Germline V gene lookup returns CDR1 MNHNY and CDR2 SVGAGI (reference sequence). The CDR3 region has the DNA TGTGCCAGCAGTTACTCCCCGGGAGCCCTTTACAATGAGCAGTTCTTC. Translated: CASSYSPGALYNEQFF.

The table lists this clone with a few counts. The gene calls are TRBV5-6 and TRBJ1-2, with 7 bases that match TRBD1. The CDR3 runs to 12 residues. J was trimmed by 7 bases and V by 4 bases; bases with no gene match: 4. The germline CDR1 and CDR2 sequences are SGHDT and YYEEEE. The CDR3 loop reads CASSPWTGGYTF. CDR3 coding DNA: TGTGCCAGCAGCCCATGGACAGGTGGCTACACCTTC.

The chain combines TRBV5-1 with TRBJ2-3, with D tentatively TRBD1 (5 bases). Trimming stripped 4 bases from V and 5 bases from J, with 11 bases between. The CDR3 covers 13 residues. CDR1 SGHRS and CDR2 YFSETQ come from the germline V gene. The CDR3 spells CASSEVQGDTQYF. Written as DNA, the CDR3 is TGCGCCAGCAGCGAAGTCCAGGGAGATACGCAGTATTTT.

This clone was seen a single time. The V and J genes are TRBV6-5 and TRBJ1-2; D unresolved. This CDR3 has 13 amino acids. V lost 2 bases and J lost 2, with 6 bases in between. Per the germline V gene, CDR1 is MNHEY and CDR2 is SVGAGI. CDR3 bases: TGTGCCAGCAGTTACGACGGGAACTATGGCTACACCTTC. It yields the protein CASSYDGNYGYTF.

V is TRBV7-9 and J is TRBJ2-5, with a possible D match to TRBD2 (6 bases). This CDR3 has 15 residues. Deletions cut 2 bases from V and 3 bases from J, with 13 bases between. Germline V CDR1 and CDR2: SEHNR, FQNEAQ (reference sequence). The CDR3 DNA reads as TGTGCCAGCAGCTTAAGGACTACCACCGAAGAGACCCAGTACTTC. It yields the protein CASSLRTTTEETQYF.

The chain combines TRBV5-1 with TRBJ2-3; D is unresolved. There are 15 residues in the CDR3. V was cut by 0 bases and J by 0 bases, with 8 bases left in between. The germline CDR1 and CDR2 sequences are SGHRS and YFSETQ. The CDR3 bases are TGCGCCAGCAGCTTGGGACACACCAGCACAGATACGCAGTATTTT. Its protein is CASSLGHTSTDTQYF.

The chain carries TRBV7-9 and TRBJ2-2; TRBD1 matches at 7 bases. CDR3 size: 15 residues. From germline, CDR1 is SEHNR and CDR2 FQNEAQ (reference sequence). V was clipped by 5 bases and J by 2 bases; unmatched bases: 5. The CDR3 region has the DNA TGTGCCAGCAGCCCGGGACAGCACAACACCGGGGAGCTGTTTTTT. Amino acid sequence: CASSPGQHNTGELFF.

In DNA, the CDR3 is TGTGCCAGCAGTTTCGTGTCTAGCGGGCGGGATGAGCAGTTCTTC. Amino acids: CASSFVSSGRDEQFF. V is TRBV28 and J is TRBJ2-1; TRBD2 agrees at 8 bases. J gave up 8 bases and V 3 bases, and 9 bases lay outside the gene matches. Germline CDR1 MDHEN, CDR2 SYDVKM. CDR3 length: 15 amino acids.

The chain carries TRBV4-3 and TRBJ2-5, with 7 positions matching TRBD2. The CDR3 has 15 residues. From germline, CDR1 is LGHNA and CDR2 YSLEER. J lost 6 bases, V lost 1 base, and 8 bases had no gene match. CDR3 loop: CASSQGAGEEKTQYF. In nucleotides, the CDR3 is TGCGCCAGCAGCCAAGGGGCGGGAGAGGAGAAGACCCAGTACTTC.

This chain uses TRBV6-1 with TRBJ1-2; 9 bases line up with TRBD1. Germline lookup yields CDR1 MNHNS and CDR2 SASEGT. CDR3 length: 15 residues. Unmatched junction bases numbered 7, after V lost 2 bases and J lost 6 bases. CDR3: CASSEWDRAIHGYTF. The CDR3 coding sequence is TGTGCCAGCAGTGAATGGGACAGGGCGATACATGGCTACACCTTC.

This clone came up a few times. This sequence joins TRBV4-2 and TRBJ2-5; D might be TRBD2 (5 bases). The end of the DNA fits TRBJ2-7 better, so the J call may be wrong. CDR3 size: 15 residues. Per germline, CDR1 LGHNA and CDR2 YNFKEQ. The CDR3 bases are TGTGCCAGCAGCCAAGTTGATAGCGCGTCCTACGAGCAGTACTTC. Protein sequence: CASSQVDSASYEQYF.

This chain uses TRBV28 with TRBJ1-2; 7 positions agree with TRBD1. This CDR3 contains 14 residues. With V trimmed by 6 bases and J by 4 bases, 8 bases remained unmatched. CDR1 and CDR2 (germline): MDHEN, SYDVKM. CDR3 region: CASRPGQDTYGYTF. The DNA for the CDR3 is TGTGCCAGCAGGCCTGGACAGGACACCTATGGCTACACCTTC.

The sample holds a few counts of this clone. The chain joins TRBV5-4 to TRBJ2-5; TRBD2 is a possible D gene (7 bases). The CDR3 consists of 15 residues. Germline values: CDR1 SGHNT, CDR2 YYREEE (reference sequence). Trimming cost V 1 base and J 5 bases, with 15 bases left between them. CDR3 sequence: CASSLWRGPGETQYF. DNA for the CDR3: TGTGCCAGCAGCTTGTGGCGGGGGCCCGGGGAGACCCAGTACTTC.

The genes are TRBV10-3 and TRBJ2-1, with 7 bases aligning to TRBD1. V lost 2 bases and J lost 5; bases outside the gene matches: 6. Per the germline V gene, CDR1 is ENHRY and CDR2 is SYGVKD. The CDR3 runs to 15 residues. Here the CDR3 DNA reads TGTGCCATCAGTGAGGCCGGGACAGCCCACAATGAGCAGTTCTTC. It is translated as CAISEAGTAHNEQFF.

The V call is TRBV7-2, the J call TRBJ1-4; D gene ambiguous. CDR1 is SGHTA, CDR2 FQGNSA, per germline. V shed 0 bases and J shed 4 bases, with 9 bases lying between them. The CDR3 has 15 amino acids. CDR3 residues: CASSLAPGFNEKLFF. The DNA for the CDR3 is TGTGCCAGCAGCTTAGCGCCAGGCTTTAATGAAAAACTGTTTTTT.

There are a few counts of this clone. V is TRBV12-5 and J is TRBJ1-1; 7 bases align to TRBD1. The J segment lost 6 bases and the V segment lost 1 base, leaving 8 bases of the junction unmatched. Germline V CDR1 and CDR2: LGHNT, FRNRAP. The CDR3 is 15 amino acids. The CDR3 DNA follows: TGTGCTAGTGGTTTGGGGGAGTCCGGACAGGCTGAAGCTTTCTTT. Translating gives CASGLGESGQAEAFF.